The clone carrying this TCR beta chain was counted between two and nine times. Its cognate antigen is unknown. This entry is derived from a study of response to subunit inactivated influenza vaccine. Overall study results and limits: There was a suggestion from the authors that each seasonal influenza vaccination recruits few new T cells.

TCRdb itself ran the RT-PCR reads through MiXCR, one entry per CDR3 protein. The sample includes under 950,000 distinct CDR3 sequences, 21% of them seen just once. Trimming removed 0 bases at V and 2 bases at J, with 13 bases between. The CDR3 has 16 residues. The germline CDR1 and CDR2 sequences are SGDLS and YYNGEE. This TCR was sampled from a man aged 45-65 years who received an inactivated influenza vaccine. Specimen: PBMCs from blood, collected 4 to 6 days after vaccination. The chain couples TRBV9 to TRBJ2-3; D is undetermined. CDR3 nucleotides: TGTGCCAGCAGCGTAGGTAACTCAAGGTTCACAGATACGCAGTATTTT. Protein: CASSVGNSRFTDTQYF.